This T cell receptor (beta chain) derives from a study of CD8+CD57+ T cells in acquired aplastic anemia (dated by TCRdb to between 2018 and 2020). A note on the overall study: A mean of approximately 3 ug of DNA, ranging from 0.2 to 27.4 ug, was extracted from sorted CD4+ and CD8+ cells. Mean read counts for healthy donor samples were 10 million to 10.8 million for CD4+ cells and 11.0 million for CD8+ cells. The study at large found these results: CD8+ Simpson's diversity did not differ significantly between patients and healthy controls (P=0.060). Roughly 30 CD8+ CDR3 sequences were shared between patients and controls but appeared highly expressed in patients and within their immunodominant clones.

From the cysteine through the phenylalanine, the CDR3 covers 13 amino acids. The entry retains the CDR3 DNA only, 39 bases that are in frame from base 1. Trimming leaves V shorter by 5 bases and J shorter by 0 bases, with the junction holding 3 bases beyond the gene matches. For CDR1 and CDR2, the germline V gene (reference sequence) lists DFQATT and SNEGSKA. A remark on this clonotype: This receptor's antigen is unknown. One base away there is no much larger clone; base qualities are not given.

TCR beta VDJ combination and CDR3 sequence profiling used genomic DNA as the template. TCR repertoire sequencing was run on an Illumina HiSeq 2000. The paper's processing steps were these. Repertoires were assessed using TRBV/TRBJ rearrangement plots, CDR3 size and DJ length profiles, and Simpson's diversity index. Whichever DNA sequence was most abundant in the deep sequencing data was defined as the immunodominant clone. CDR3 amino acid sequences were screened for sharing across subjects and compared with published repertoires and the VDJdb database. Using fastp trimming at Q25 and MiXCR clonotype assembly, TCRdb reanalyzed the public sequencing data and kept in-frame beta chains. Each CDR3 protein appears once, grouped with its most common genes and DNA. The V and J calls, along with clone size, are taken from TCRdb and not from the paper's own processing. The table for this sample lists 400,000 to 500,000 distinct CDR3 sequences; 55% to 70% of them were counted only once. Jointly, the top ten make up 3% to 5% of the sample.

In the study, sorted CD4+ and CD8+ blood T cells from patients with severe aplastic anemia and from healthy subjects underwent deep sequencing of TCR repertoires. Ficoll-Paque density gradient centrifugation was used to isolate peripheral blood mononuclear cells. Before DNA extraction, CD4+ and CD8+ T cells were sorted by FACS or by magnetic beads. The chain is assembled from TRBV20-1 and TRBJ1-2; 7 nucleotides in the junction match TRBD1. Sequenced: sorted CD4+, CD8+, or CD8+CD57+ T cells (not recorded which) from PBMCs. The TCR sequence derives from a human donor in good health, serving as a control. The nucleotide sequence is given as TGCAGTGCTCTACAGGGGACTAACTATGGCTACACCTTC. This gives the protein CSALQGTNYGYTF.